The sequence of this T cell receptor (beta chain) was determined in a study of technical replicates of blood from four donors. The repertoire was sequenced with immunoSEQ multiplex PCR; TCRdb's copy has only in-frame clones and lacks some. The table shows about 14,000 clones, with roughly 80% occurring only once. The sequenced material came from PBMCs. This TCR was recovered from a human donor in good health.

CDR3 sequence reads: CASSPGGGAGNTIYF. For the CDR3, the DNA is TGCGCCAGCAGCCCCGGCGGCGGGGCAGGAAACACCATATATTTT. This chain connects TRBV5-1 to TRBJ1-3, with a weak D call TRBD1 (5 bases). CDR1 and CDR2 from the germline V gene are SGHRS and YFSETQ. The CDR3 extends over 15 amino acids. The V end lost 4 bases, the J end lost 4 bases, and 15 bases lay between the germline ends.